This record covers a single T cell receptor beta chain. Method: immunoSEQ multiplex PCR; TCRdb's copy keeps in-frame clones and lacks some. The sample shows around 75,000 clones, 85% to 90% of them seen only once. The data are from a study of blood T cell repertoires in COVID-19. The J segment lost 3 bases and the V segment lost 8 bases, leaving 9 bases of the junction unmatched. The CDR3 has 14 amino acids. Per the germline V gene, CDR1 is MDHEN and CDR2 is SYDVKM. The sequencing sample was made of peripheral blood. The sequence was collected from a human donor in a cohort sampled during active COVID-19. The V call is TRBV28, the J call TRBJ1-2; 7 bases line up with TRBD1. CDR3 residues: CASSIATGYYGYTF. The CDR3 DNA is TGTGCCAGCTCCATAGCGACAGGGTACTATGGCTACACCTTC.